This T cell receptor beta chain is drawn from a study of OX40 agonist ivuxolimab in advanced cancers. The wider study: The diagnoses of dose-escalation patients were hepatocellular carcinoma, melanoma, renal cell or head and neck cancer.

The CDR3 spans 13 residues. Trimming pared 6 bases from V and 4 bases from J, leaving 12 bases between. Germline values: CDR1 MNHEY, CDR2 SVGAGI. Clones were sequenced by immunoSEQ multiplex PCR, and TCRdb holds only the in-frame ones, with some missing. There are about 11,000 clones in the sample; around nine tenths occur only once, and around 30% lies in the top ten. The starting material was CD4+ or CD8+ T cells sorted from blood, obtained in a trial of the OX40 agonist ivuxolimab. This chain joins TRBV6-5 and TRBJ1-2; D remains ambiguous. The TCR sequence derives from an adult with an advanced solid tumor such as melanoma, head and neck, liver or kidney cancer. CDR3 sequence (DNA): TGTGCCAGCAGGATAGGTCTTTCCTATGGCTACACCTTC. It encodes CASRIGLSYGYTF.